This TCR beta chain was captured in a study of blood T cell repertoires in COVID-19. The CDR3 extends over 17 amino acids. Per germline, CDR1 SGHTA and CDR2 FQGNSA. V was trimmed by 5 bases and J by 6 bases, leaving 20 bases between them. Only in-frame clones appear in the TCRdb table, and some are missing; sequencing was by immunoSEQ multiplex PCR. The sample has around 380,000 clones; about 87% are singletons. The sample was PBMCs or T cells enriched from blood (not recorded which). This chain uses TRBV7-2 with TRBJ1-6; D is possibly TRBD1 (5 bases). The TCR comes from a man aged 30 to 39 who had recovered from COVID-19. CDR3 residues: CASSQSGRGVGNSPLHF. The CDR3 DNA sequence: TGTGCCAGCAGCCAATCGGGTAGGGGTGTGGGTAATTCACCCCTCCACTTT.